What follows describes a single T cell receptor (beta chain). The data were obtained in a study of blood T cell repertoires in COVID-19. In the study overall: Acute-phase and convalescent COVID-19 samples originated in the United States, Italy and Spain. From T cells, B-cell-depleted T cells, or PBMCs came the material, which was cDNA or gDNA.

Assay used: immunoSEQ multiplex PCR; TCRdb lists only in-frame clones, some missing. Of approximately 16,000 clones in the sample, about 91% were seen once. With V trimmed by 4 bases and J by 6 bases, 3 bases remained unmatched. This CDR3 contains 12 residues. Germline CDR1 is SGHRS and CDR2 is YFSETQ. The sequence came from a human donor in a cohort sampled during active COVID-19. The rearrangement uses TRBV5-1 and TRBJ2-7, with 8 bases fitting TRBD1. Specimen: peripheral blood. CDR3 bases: TGCGCCAGCAGCGCCGGGACAGGCGAGCAGTACTTC. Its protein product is CASSAGTGEQYF.